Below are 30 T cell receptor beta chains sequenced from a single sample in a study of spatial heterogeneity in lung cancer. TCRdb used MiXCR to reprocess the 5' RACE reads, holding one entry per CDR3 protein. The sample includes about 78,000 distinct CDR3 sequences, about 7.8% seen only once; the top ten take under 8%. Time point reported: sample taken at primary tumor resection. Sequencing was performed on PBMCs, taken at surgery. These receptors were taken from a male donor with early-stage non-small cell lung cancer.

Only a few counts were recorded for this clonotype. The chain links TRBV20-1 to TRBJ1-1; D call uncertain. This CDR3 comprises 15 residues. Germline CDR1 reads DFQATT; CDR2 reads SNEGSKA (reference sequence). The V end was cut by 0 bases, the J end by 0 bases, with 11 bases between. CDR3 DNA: TGCAGTGCTAGAGAGGTACAGAGAATGAACACTGAAGCTTTCTTT. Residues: CSAREVQRMNTEAFF.

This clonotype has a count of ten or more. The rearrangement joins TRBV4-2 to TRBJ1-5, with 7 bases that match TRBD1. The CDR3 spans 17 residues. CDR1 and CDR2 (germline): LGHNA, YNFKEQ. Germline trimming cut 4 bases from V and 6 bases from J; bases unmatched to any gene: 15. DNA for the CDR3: TGTGCCAGCAGCCTAAATCCACAGGGGATCCTTAGTCAGCCCCAGCATTTT. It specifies CASSLNPQGILSQPQHF.

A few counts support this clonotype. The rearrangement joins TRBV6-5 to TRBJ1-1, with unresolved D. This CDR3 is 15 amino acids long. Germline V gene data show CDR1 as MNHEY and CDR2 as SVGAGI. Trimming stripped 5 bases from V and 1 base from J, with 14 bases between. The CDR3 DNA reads TGTGCCAGCAGTCCCGTTGGAGGCGCGAACACTGAAGCTTTCTTT. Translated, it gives CASSPVGGANTEAFF.

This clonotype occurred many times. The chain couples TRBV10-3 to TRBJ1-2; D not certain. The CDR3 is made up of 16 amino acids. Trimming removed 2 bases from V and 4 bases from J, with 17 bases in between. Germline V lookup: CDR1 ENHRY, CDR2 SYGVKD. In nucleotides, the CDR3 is TGTGCCATCAGTGAGGGCCCGGCAGACAAGCTCTATGGCTACACCTTC. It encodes CAISEGPADKLYGYTF.

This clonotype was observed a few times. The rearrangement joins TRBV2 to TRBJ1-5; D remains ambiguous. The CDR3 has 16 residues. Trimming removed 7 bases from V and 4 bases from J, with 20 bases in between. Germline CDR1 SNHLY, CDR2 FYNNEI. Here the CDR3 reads CASKTNIDTWNQPQHF. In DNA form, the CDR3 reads TGTGCCAGCAAAACAAATATCGACACCTGGAATCAGCCCCAGCATTTT.

CDR3 coding DNA: TGTGCCAGCAGCCCAGACAGGGACCATGGCTACACCTTC. Translated, it gives CASSPDRDHGYTF. The chain has TRBV7-2 and TRBJ1-2; 7 bases align to TRBD1. V gave up 5 bases and J gave up 6 bases; unmatched junction bases: 6. Germline V gene data show CDR1 as SGHTA and CDR2 as FQGNSA. The CDR3 runs 13 residues.

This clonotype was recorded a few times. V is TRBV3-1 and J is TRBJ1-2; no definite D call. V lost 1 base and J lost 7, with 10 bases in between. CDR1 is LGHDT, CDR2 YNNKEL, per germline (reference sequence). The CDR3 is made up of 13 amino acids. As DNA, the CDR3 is TGTGCCAGCAGCCAAGTTGGGGTAGGTGGCTACACCTTC. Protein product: CASSQVGVGGYTF.

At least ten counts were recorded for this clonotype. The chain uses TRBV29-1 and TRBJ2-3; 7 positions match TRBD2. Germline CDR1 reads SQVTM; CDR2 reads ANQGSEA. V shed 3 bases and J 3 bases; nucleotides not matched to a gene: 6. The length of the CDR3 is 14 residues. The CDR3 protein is CSVEAGAGTDTQYF. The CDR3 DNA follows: TGCAGCGTTGAGGCGGGAGCAGGAACAGATACGCAGTATTTT.

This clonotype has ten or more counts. In DNA form, the CDR3 reads TGCAGTGCCTCCCGCCTAGCGGGAGGCCTCTTAGCCTCCGAGACCCAGTACTTC. Translating gives CSASRLAGGLLASETQYF. The chain is built from TRBV20-1 and TRBJ2-5; 11 bases are a match to TRBD2. Trimming removed 6 bases from V and 5 bases from J; junction bases left unmatched: 20. The CDR3 loop spans 18 amino acids. From germline, CDR1 is DFQATT and CDR2 SNEGSKA (reference sequence).

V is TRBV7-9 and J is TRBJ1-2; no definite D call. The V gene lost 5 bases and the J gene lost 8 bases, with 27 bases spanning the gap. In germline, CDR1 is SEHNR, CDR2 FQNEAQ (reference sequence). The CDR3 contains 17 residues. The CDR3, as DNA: TGTGCCAGCAGCCCTACGTCTTCGGCATACCAGCGGTTCGGCTACACCTTC. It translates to CASSPTSSAYQRFGYTF.

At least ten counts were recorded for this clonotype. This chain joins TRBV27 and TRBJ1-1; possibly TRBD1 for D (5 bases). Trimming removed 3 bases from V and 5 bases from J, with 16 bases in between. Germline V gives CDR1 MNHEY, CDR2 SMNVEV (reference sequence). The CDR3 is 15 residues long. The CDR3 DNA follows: TGTGCCAGCAGTTTCGGGCAGGGCGTAGGAACTGAAGCTTTCTTT. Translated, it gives CASSFGQGVGTEAFF.

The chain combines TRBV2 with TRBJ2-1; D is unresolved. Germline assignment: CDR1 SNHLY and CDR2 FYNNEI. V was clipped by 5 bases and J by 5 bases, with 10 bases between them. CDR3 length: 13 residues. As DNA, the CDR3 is TGTGCCAGCAGTCGAAGGAGCGACAATGAGCAGTTCTTC. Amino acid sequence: CASSRRSDNEQFF.

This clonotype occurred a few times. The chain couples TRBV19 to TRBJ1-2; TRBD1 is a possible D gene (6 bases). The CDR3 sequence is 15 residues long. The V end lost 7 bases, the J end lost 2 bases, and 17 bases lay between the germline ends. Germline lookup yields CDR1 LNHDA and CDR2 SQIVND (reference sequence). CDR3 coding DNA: TGTGCCAGTATGGGACTGGACAGACAGAACTATGGCTACACCTTC. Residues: CASMGLDRQNYGYTF.

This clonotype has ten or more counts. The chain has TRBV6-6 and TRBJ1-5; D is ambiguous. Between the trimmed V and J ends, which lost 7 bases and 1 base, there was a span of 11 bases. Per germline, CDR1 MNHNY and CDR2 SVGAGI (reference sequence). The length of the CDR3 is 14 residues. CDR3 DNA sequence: TGTGCCAGCATTCCTCTTGGGAGCAATCAGCCCCAGCATTTT. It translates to CASIPLGSNQPQHF.

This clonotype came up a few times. CDR3 coding DNA: TGTGCCAGTAGAGGCCTGGTAGCGGGAGCTGAGCAGTTCTTC. Its protein product is CASRGLVAGAEQFF. This chain joins TRBV19 and TRBJ2-1; 9 bases are a match to TRBD2. The CDR3 runs to 14 residues. V trimming: 6 bases; J trimming: 9 bases; junction bases outside the gene matches: 9. Germline V gene sequence: CDR1 LNHDA, CDR2 SQIVND (reference sequence).

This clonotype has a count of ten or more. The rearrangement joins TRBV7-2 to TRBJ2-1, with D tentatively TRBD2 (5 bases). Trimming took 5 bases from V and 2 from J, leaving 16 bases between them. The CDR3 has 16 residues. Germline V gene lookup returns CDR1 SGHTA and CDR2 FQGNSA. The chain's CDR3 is CASSPLGSVTYNEQFF. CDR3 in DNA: TGTGCCAGCAGCCCCCTGGGGAGCGTCACCTACAATGAGCAGTTCTTC. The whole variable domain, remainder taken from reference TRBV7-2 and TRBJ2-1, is GAGVSQSPSNKVTEKGKDVELRCDPISGHTALYWYRQSLGQGLEFLIYFQGNSAPDKSGLPSDRFSAERTGGSVSTLTIQRTQQEDSAVYLCASSPLGSVTYNEQFFGPGTRLTVL.

The CDR3 DNA is TGTGCCAGCACCCCCGGGGTGGTTCGCAATCAGCCCCAGCATTTT. This sequence encodes CASTPGVVRNQPQHF. V gene TRBV6-2 or TRBV6-3 combines with J gene TRBJ1-5; unclear D gene. This CDR3 is built from 15 residues. Germline V gene sequence: CDR1 MNHEY, CDR2 SVGEGT. V shed 7 bases and J shed 2 bases, with 15 bases lying between them.

The CDR3 region is CAWSLTADTEAFF. DNA for the CDR3: TGTGCCTGGTCCCTGACCGCCGACACTGAAGCTTTCTTT. The chain recombines TRBV30 with TRBJ1-1; D ambiguous. Trimming pared 5 bases from V and 3 bases from J, leaving 13 bases between. Germline V gives CDR1 GTSNPN, CDR2 SVGIG (reference sequence). This CDR3 has 13 amino acids.

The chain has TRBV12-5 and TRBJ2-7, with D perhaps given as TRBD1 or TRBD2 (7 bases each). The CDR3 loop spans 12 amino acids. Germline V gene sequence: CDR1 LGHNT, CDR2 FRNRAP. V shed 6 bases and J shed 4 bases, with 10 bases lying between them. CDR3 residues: CASGQGGYEQYF. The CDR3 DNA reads TGTGCTAGTGGCCAGGGGGGGTACGAGCAGTACTTC. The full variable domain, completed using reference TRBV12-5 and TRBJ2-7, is DARVTQTPRHKVTEMGQEVTMRCQPILGHNTVFWYRQTMMQGLELLAYFRNRAPLDDSGMPKDRFSAEMPDATLATLKIQPSEPRDSAVYFCASGQGGYEQYFGPGTRLTVT.

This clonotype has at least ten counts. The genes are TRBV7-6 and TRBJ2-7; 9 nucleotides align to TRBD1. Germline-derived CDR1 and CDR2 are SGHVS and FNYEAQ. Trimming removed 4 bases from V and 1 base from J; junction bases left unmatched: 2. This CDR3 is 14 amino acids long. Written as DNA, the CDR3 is TGTGCCAGCAGCTCAGGACAGGGGTCCTACGAGCAGTACTTC. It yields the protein CASSSGQGSYEQYF. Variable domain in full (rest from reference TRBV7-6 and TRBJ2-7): GAGVSQSPRYKVTKRGQDVALRCDPISGHVSLYWYRQALGQGPEFLTYFNYEAQQDKSGLPNDRFSAERPEGSISTLTIQRTEQRDSAMYRCASSSGQGSYEQYFGPGTRLTVT.

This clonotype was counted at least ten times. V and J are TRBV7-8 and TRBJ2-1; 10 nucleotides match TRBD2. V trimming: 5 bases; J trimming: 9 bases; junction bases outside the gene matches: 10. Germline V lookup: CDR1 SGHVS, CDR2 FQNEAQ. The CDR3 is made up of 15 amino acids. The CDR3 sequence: CASSPLTSGVVEQFF. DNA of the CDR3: TGTGCCAGCAGCCCCTTAACTAGCGGGGTCGTTGAGCAGTTCTTC.

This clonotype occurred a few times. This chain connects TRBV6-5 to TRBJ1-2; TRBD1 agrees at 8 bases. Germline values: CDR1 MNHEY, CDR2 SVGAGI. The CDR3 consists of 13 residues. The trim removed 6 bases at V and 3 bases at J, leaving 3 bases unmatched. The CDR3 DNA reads TGTGCCAGCAGGCCGGGACAGGACTATGGCTACACCTTC. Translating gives CASRPGQDYGYTF.

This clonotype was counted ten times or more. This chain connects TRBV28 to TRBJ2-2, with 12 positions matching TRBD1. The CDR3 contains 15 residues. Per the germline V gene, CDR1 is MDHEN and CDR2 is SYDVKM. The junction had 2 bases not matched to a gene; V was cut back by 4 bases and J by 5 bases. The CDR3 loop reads CASSWDRGRTGELFF. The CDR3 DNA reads TGTGCCAGCAGTTGGGACAGGGGGCGAACCGGGGAGCTGTTTTTT.

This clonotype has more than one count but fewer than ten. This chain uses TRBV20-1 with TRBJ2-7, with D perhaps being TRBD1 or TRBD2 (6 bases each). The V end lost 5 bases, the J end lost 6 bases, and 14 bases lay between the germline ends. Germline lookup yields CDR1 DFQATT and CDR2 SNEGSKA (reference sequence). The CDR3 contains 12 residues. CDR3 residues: CSARLGGVEQYF. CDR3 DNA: TGCAGTGCTCGACTGGGGGGCGTCGAGCAGTACTTC.

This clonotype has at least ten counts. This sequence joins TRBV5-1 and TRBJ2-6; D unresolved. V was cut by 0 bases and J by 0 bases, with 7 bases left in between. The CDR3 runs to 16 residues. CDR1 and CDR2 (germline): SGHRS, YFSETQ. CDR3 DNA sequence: TGCGCCAGCAGCTTGGTCCCGTCCTCTGGGGCCAACGTCCTGACTTTC. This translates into CASSLVPSSGANVLTF.

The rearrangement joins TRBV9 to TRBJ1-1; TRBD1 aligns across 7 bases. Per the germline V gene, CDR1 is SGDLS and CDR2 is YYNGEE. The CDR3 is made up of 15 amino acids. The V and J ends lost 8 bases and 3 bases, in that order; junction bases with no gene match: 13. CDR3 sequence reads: CASRVDNRGDTEAFF. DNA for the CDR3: TGTGCCAGTCGAGTAGATAACAGGGGTGACACTGAAGCTTTCTTT.

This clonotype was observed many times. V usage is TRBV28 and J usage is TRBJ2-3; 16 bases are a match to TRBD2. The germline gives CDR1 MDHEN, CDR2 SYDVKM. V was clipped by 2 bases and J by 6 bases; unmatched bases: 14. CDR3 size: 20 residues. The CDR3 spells CASSLELGTSGRAAVDTQYF. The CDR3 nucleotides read TGTGCCAGCAGTTTAGAGCTCGGGACTAGCGGGAGGGCCGCGGTGGATACGCAGTATTTT.

The CDR3 bases are TGTGCCAGTACCTGGGCGGGGCCGGAGACCTTAGAAGCTTTCTTT. Translating gives CASTWAGPETLEAFF. This rearrangement joins TRBV19 to TRBJ1-1; a weak D match, TRBD1 (5 bases). Trimming removed 7 bases from V and 8 bases from J, with 23 bases in between. Germline CDR1 LNHDA, CDR2 SQIVND (reference sequence). The CDR3 runs 15 residues.

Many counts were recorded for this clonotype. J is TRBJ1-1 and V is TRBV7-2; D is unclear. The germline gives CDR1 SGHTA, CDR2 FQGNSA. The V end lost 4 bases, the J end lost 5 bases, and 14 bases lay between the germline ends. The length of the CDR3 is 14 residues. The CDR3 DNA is TGTGCCAGCAGCTCCCTGGCCGGAGGGACTGAAGCTTTCTTT. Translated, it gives CASSSLAGGTEAFF.

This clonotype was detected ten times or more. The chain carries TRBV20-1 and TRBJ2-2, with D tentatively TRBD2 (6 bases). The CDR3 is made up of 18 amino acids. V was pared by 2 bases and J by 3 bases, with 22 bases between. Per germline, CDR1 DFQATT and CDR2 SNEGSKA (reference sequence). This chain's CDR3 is CSARPTRMGRDYTGELFF. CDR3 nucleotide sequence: TGCAGTGCTAGACCAACGCGTATGGGGCGGGACTACACCGGGGAGCTGTTTTTT.